Below, 10 T cell receptor beta chains from the same sample are listed, as sequenced in a study of shared clonotypes between healthy human individuals. This table comes from immunoSEQ multiplex PCR, and its TCRdb copy is limited to in-frame clones, with some not included. The table has about 2.3 million clones, less than 95% seen once. Material for sequencing was naive CD4+ T cells from PBMCs. Indicated subset: CD45RA+ positively selected. Receptors originate from a man aged 18 to 35 in good health. Some clones in this sample may be carry-over from other donors' samples.

The chain uses TRBV19 and TRBJ1-4; perhaps TRBD1 as D (6 bases). The germline V gene has CDR1 LNHDA and CDR2 SQIVND (reference sequence). This CDR3 has 12 residues. CDR3 amino acids: CCGGRGYEKLFF. CDR3 nucleotides: TGTTGTGGGGGCAGGGGTTATGAAAAACTGTTTTTT.

The J gene is TRBJ2-7, the V gene TRBV7-9, with D possibly being TRBD1 (7 bases). The V end was cut by 5 bases, the J end by 7 bases, with 15 bases between. The CDR3 spans 13 residues. Germline V lookup: CDR1 SEHNR, CDR2 FQNEAQ (reference sequence). In nucleotides, the CDR3 is TGTGCCAGCAGCAGGTGGGACAGCGGGGAGCAGTACTTC. This codes for CASSRWDSGEQYF.

The chain employs TRBV27 and TRBJ2-7; 7 bases match TRBD1. The CDR3 extends over 14 amino acids. Losses at the gene ends were 5 bases for V and 3 bases for J; bases not matched to a gene: 7. CDR1 and CDR2 from the germline V gene are MNHEY and SMNVEV (reference sequence). The CDR3 region is CASSQGTDLYEQYF. The DNA for the CDR3 is TGTGCCAGCAGTCAAGGGACAGACCTCTACGAGCAGTACTTC.

The chain is built from TRBV7-2 and TRBJ2-2, with 7 bases identical to TRBD2. With V trimmed by 5 bases and J by 7 bases, 10 bases remained unmatched. The CDR3 loop spans 15 amino acids. Per germline, CDR1 SGHTA and CDR2 FQGNSA. This CDR3 reads CASSPRAGTGGELFF. The CDR3 DNA follows: TGTGCCAGCAGCCCTAGAGCGGGAACGGGCGGGGAGCTGTTTTTT.

CDR3 region: CASSLERGKNIQYF. The CDR3 DNA sequence: TGTGCCAGCAGCTTGGAGCGGGGAAAAAACATTCAGTACTTC. J is TRBJ2-4 and V is TRBV7-2, with 7 bases identical to TRBD2. The CDR3 covers 14 residues. Germline V gene sequence: CDR1 SGHTA, CDR2 FQGNSA. With 3 bases clipped from V and 4 bases from J, the junction kept 3 bases outside the gene matches.

V is TRBV30 and J is TRBJ1-2; D is uncertain. CDR1 is GTSNPN, CDR2 SVGIG, per germline (reference sequence). The CDR3 loop spans 13 amino acids. Trimming took 3 bases from V and 8 from J, leaving 16 bases between them. CDR3 loop: CAWRIRESGGYTF. The DNA of the CDR3 is TGTGCCTGGAGGATCCGGGAGTCGGGCGGCTACACCTTC. Complete variable domain (other parts from reference TRBV30 and TRBJ1-2): SQTIHQWPATLVQPVGSPLSLECTVEGTSNPNLYWYRQAAGRGLQLLFYSVGIGQISSEVPQNLSASRPQDRQFILSSKKLLLSDSGFYLCAWRIRESGGYTFGSGTRLTVV.

CDR3 nucleotides: TGTGCCAGTGCCCCTTCCGAGACACACTACGAGCAGTACTTC. Translation gives CASAPSETHYEQYF. The V and J genes are TRBV19 and TRBJ2-7; D is uncertain. The V and J ends lost 8 bases and 3 bases respectively, with 17 bases between them. Germline loops: CDR1 LNHDA, CDR2 SQIVND (reference sequence). The CDR3 spans 14 residues.

J is TRBJ1-1 and V is TRBV5-6, with D possibly TRBD1 on 5 matching bases. The CDR3 has 11 amino acids. Germline loops: CDR1 SGHDT, CDR2 YYEEEE. The V end lost 4 bases, the J end lost 9 bases, and 10 bases lay between the germline ends. CDR3 protein: CASSRGGKAFF. Here the CDR3 DNA reads TGTGCCAGCAGCCGGGGGGGAAAAGCTTTCTTT. The full variable domain, completed using reference TRBV5-6 and TRBJ1-1, is DAGVTQSPTHLIKTRGQQVTLRCSPKSGHDTVSWYQQALGQGPQFIFQYYEEEERQRGNFPDRFSGHQFPNYSSELNVNALLLGDSALYLCASSRGGKAFFGQGTRLTVV.

Concerning this clone: Other DNA sequences in the sample encode the same CDR3. The V and J genes are TRBV5-1 and TRBJ2-2; 9 positions match TRBD1. With 4 bases clipped from V and 1 base from J, the junction kept 2 bases outside the gene matches. This CDR3 has 15 residues. The germline CDR1 and CDR2 sequences are SGHRS and YFSETQ. The CDR3 spells CASSLDRGNTGELFF. In DNA, the CDR3 is TGCGCCAGCAGCCTGGACAGGGGGAACACCGGGGAGCTGTTTTTT. The whole variable domain, remainder taken from reference TRBV5-1 and TRBJ2-2, is KAGVTQTPRYLIKTRGQQVTLSCSPISGHRSVSWYQQTPGQGLQFLFEYFSETQRNKGNFPGRFSGRQFSNSRSEMNVSTLELGDSALYLCASSLDRGNTGELFFGEGSRLTVL.

The chain links TRBV5-4 to TRBJ2-1; 7 bases line up with TRBD1. The CDR3 runs 14 residues. Germline assignment: CDR1 SGHNT and CDR2 YYREEE (reference sequence). Trimming cost V 4 bases and J 7 bases; bases outside gene matches: 8. This CDR3 reads CASSPRGQANEQFF. CDR3 nucleotides: TGTGCCAGCAGCCCCAGAGGACAGGCTAATGAGCAGTTCTTC.